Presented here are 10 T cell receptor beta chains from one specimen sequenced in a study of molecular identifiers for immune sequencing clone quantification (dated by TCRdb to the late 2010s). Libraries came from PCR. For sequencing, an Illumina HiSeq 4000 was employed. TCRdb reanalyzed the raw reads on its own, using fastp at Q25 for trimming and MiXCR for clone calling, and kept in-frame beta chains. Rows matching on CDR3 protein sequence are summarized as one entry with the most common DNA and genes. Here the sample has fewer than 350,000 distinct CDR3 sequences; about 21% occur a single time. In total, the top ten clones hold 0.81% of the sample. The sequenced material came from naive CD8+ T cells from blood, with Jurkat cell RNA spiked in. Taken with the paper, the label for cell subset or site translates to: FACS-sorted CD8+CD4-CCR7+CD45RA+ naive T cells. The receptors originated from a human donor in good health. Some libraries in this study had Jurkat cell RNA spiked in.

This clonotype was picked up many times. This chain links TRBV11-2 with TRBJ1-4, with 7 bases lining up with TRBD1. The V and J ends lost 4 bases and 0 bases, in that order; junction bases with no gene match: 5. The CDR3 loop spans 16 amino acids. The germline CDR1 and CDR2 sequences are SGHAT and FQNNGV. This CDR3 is CASSSRDRATNEKLFF. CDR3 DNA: TGTGCCAGCAGCTCCCGGGACAGAGCAACTAATGAAAAACTGTTTTTT.

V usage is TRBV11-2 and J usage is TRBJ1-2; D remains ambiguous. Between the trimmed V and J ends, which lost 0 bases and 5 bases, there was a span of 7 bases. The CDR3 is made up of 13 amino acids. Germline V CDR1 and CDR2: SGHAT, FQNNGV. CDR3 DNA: TGTGCCAGCAGCTTAGACGGAGATTATGGCTACACCTTC. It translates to CASSLDGDYGYTF.

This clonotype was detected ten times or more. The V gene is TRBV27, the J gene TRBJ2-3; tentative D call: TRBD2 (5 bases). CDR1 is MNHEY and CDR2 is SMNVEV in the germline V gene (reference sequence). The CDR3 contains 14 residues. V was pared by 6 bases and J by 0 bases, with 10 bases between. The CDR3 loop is CASRVLGSTDTQYF. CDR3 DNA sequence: TGTGCCAGCAGAGTACTAGGTAGCACAGATACGCAGTATTTT.

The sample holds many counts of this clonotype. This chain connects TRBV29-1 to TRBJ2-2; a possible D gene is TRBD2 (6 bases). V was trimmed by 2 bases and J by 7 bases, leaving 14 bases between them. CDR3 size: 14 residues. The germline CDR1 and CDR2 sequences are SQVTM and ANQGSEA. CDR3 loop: CSVELGGNGGELFF. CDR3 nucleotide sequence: TGCAGCGTTGAACTTGGCGGGAACGGCGGGGAGCTGTTTTTT.

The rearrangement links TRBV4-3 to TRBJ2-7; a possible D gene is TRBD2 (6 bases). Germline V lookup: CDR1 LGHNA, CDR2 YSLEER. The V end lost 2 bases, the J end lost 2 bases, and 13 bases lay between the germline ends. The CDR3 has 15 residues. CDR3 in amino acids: CASSQYSGTAYEQYF. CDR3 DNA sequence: TGCGCCAGCAGCCAATATAGCGGTACTGCCTACGAGCAGTACTTC.

The CDR3 DNA reads as TGCAGTGCTAGAAACTACGCGGACAGGGGTAGCAATCAGCCCCAGCATTTT. As protein: CSARNYADRGSNQPQHF. The chain combines TRBV20-1 with TRBJ1-5; 9 nucleotides align to TRBD1. With V trimmed by 2 bases and J by 0 bases, 8 bases remained unmatched. Germline CDR1 DFQATT, CDR2 SNEGSKA (reference sequence). The CDR3 contains 17 residues.

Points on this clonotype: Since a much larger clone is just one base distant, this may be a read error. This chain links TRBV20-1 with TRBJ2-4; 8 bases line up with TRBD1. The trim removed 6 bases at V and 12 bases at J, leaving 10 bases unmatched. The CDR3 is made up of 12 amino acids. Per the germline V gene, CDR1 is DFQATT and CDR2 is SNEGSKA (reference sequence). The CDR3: CSAKKPGQGQYF. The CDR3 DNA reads TGCAGTGCCAAAAAACCCGGACAGGGTCAGTACTTC.

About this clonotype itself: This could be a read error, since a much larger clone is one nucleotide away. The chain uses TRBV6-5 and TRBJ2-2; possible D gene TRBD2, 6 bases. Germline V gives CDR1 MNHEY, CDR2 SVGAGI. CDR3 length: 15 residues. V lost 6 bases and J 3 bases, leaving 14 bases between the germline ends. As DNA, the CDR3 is TGTGCCAGCAGCACTAGCTGGCACTACACCGGGGAGCTGTTTTTT. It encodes CASSTSWHYTGELFF.

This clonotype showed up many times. In DNA form, the CDR3 reads TGCGCCAGCAGCCAAGTGATGGGGTTTAGCACAGATACGCAGTATTTT. Protein: CASSQVMGFSTDTQYF. This rearrangement joins TRBV4-1 to TRBJ2-3; D remains unclear. The CDR3 is made up of 16 amino acids. With 1 base removed from V and 0 bases from J, the gap between germline ends came to 11 bases. The V gene's germline CDR1 is MGHRA and CDR2 YSYEKL.

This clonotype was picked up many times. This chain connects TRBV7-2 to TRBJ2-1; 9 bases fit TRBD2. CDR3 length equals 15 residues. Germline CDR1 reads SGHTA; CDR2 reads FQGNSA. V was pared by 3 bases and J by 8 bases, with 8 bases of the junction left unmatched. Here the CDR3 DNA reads TGTGCCAGCAGCTTTCATTCAGCGGGGGGTTATGAGCAGTTCTTC. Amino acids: CASSFHSAGGYEQFF.